These 21 T cell receptor beta chains were sequenced from one sample in a study of cytomegalovirus exposure and HLA in healthy donors. PCR amplification relied on 60 Vbeta primers (plus 13 Jbeta primers). Repertoires were generated with immunoSEQ multiplex PCR, while TCRdb's copy carries only in-frame clones and drops some. The sample contains around 38,000 clones, approximately 71% of which appear only once. Sequenced sample: PBMCs. These receptor sequences come from a man aged 45-60 years in good health and CMV-seropositive.

The genes are TRBV6-4 and TRBJ1-1; tentative D call: TRBD1 (6 bases). The germline V gene encodes CDR1 MRHNA and CDR2 SNTAGT. V lost 10 bases and J 6 bases, leaving 27 bases between the germline ends. This CDR3 is built from 16 residues. In DNA, the CDR3 is TGTGCCACTCGCCGGGAGGGGGGGTTGGCCCCCGCTGAAGCTTTCTTT. Amino acid sequence: CATRREGGLAPAEAFF.

The chain is built from TRBV7-9 and TRBJ1-2, with D perhaps TRBD1 (6 bases). Germline V gives CDR1 SEHNR, CDR2 FQNEAQ (reference sequence). The CDR3 contains 16 residues. Trimming pared 5 bases from V and 4 bases from J, leaving 20 bases between. CDR3 amino acids: CASSLTGGDRSYGYTF. The CDR3 nucleotides are TGTGCCAGCAGCCTCACTGGGGGCGATAGGTCCTATGGCTACACCTTC.

The chain combines TRBV7-6 with TRBJ2-5, with 7 bases identical to TRBD1. CDR1 is SGHVS, CDR2 FNYEAQ, per germline. Unmatched junction bases numbered 4, after V lost 4 bases and J lost 5 bases. The CDR3 runs to 13 residues. In DNA, the CDR3 is TGTGCCAGCAGCTACAGGGGCAGGGAGACCCAGTACTTC. It encodes CASSYRGRETQYF.

V is TRBV16 and J is TRBJ1-2, with D perhaps matching TRBD1 (6 bases). Between the trimmed V and J ends, which lost 0 bases and 7 bases, there was a span of 12 bases. The V gene's germline CDR1 is KGHSY and CDR2 FQNENV. The CDR3 loop spans 14 amino acids. The CDR3, as DNA: TGTGCCAGCAGCCAATCCGTACAGGGATCTGGCTACACCTTC. Translation gives CASSQSVQGSGYTF.

This clone appeared a few times. The V call is TRBV4-1, the J call TRBJ2-4, with 7 bases fitting TRBD2. CDR1 and CDR2 from the germline V gene are MGHRA and YSYEKL. The CDR3 is 19 amino acids. V trimming: 0 bases; J trimming: 0 bases; junction bases outside the gene matches: 11. Written as DNA, the CDR3 is TGCGCCAGCAGCCAAGAGGGGACTATTGCCCCTCTAGCCAAAAACATTCAGTACTTC. Encoded protein: CASSQEGTIAPLAKNIQYF.

The chain links TRBV5-4 to TRBJ1-1, with TRBD1 matching 9 bases. The CDR3 sequence is 14 residues long. The V gene's germline CDR1 is SGHNT and CDR2 YYREEE (reference sequence). Trimming took 3 bases from V and 5 from J; bases not matched to a gene: 5. Here the CDR3 reads CASSSGQGQTEAFF. The CDR3, as DNA: TGTGCCAGCAGCTCGGGACAGGGCCAGACTGAAGCTTTCTTT.

The V and J genes are TRBV10-3 and TRBJ1-1; no clear D. CDR3 length: 12 amino acids. CDR1 is ENHRY and CDR2 is SYGVKD in the germline V gene. V shed 6 bases and J shed 4 bases, with 9 bases lying between them. For the CDR3, the DNA is TGTGCCATCAGCCCTCAGGCCACTGAAGCTTTCTTT. Protein product: CAISPQATEAFF.

The chain has TRBV5-4 and TRBJ2-1, with TRBD2 matching 11 bases. The CDR3 is 16 residues long. Per germline, CDR1 SGHNT and CDR2 YYREEE (reference sequence). The ends lost 4 bases at V and 9 bases at J; junction bases unmatched: 12. The CDR3 nucleotides read TGTGCCAGCAGCGGGGGTGGGCTAGCGGGGGGTGGTGAGCAGTTCTTC. Translating it yields CASSGGGLAGGGEQFF.

This clone was seen a handful of times. The chain recombines TRBV7-2 with TRBJ2-7; D not certain. Germline lookup yields CDR1 SGHTA and CDR2 FQGNSA. This CDR3 comprises 12 residues. The V and J ends lost 5 bases and 3 bases respectively, with 8 bases between them. The CDR3, as DNA: TGTGCCAGCAGCGCGAGAGGCTACGAGCAGTACTTC. Translation: CASSARGYEQYF.

The chain couples TRBV7-2 to TRBJ1-2; unclear D gene. The CDR3 runs 14 residues. V dropped 5 bases and J dropped 4 bases, with 14 bases sitting between them. From germline, CDR1 is SGHTA and CDR2 FQGNSA. The CDR3 protein is CASSPYQDVYGYTF. The CDR3 nucleotides are TGTGCCAGCAGCCCATACCAGGATGTCTATGGCTACACCTTC.

This rearrangement joins TRBV5-4 to TRBJ2-7, with TRBD2 matching 7 bases. Germline CDR1 is SGHNT and CDR2 is YYREEE (reference sequence). The CDR3 sequence is 14 residues long. With V trimmed by 3 bases and J by 3 bases, 6 bases remained unmatched. The DNA of the CDR3 is TGTGCCAGCAGCTACAGCGGGGTCGGCTACGAGCAGTACTTC. Residues: CASSYSGVGYEQYF. Looking up the rest from reference TRBV5-4 and TRBJ2-7 gives the full variable domain: ETGVTQSPTHLIKTRGQQVTLRCSSQSGHNTVSWYQQALGQGPQFIFQYYREEENGRGNFPPRFSGLQFPNYSSELNVNALELDDSALYLCASSYSGVGYEQYFGPGTRLTVT.

This clone was counted between two and nine times. The J gene is TRBJ1-1, the V gene TRBV4-3; TRBD1 is a possible D gene (5 bases). Trimming left V 2 bases short and J 4 bases short, with 11 bases between. Looked up from germline, CDR1 is LGHNA and CDR2 is YSLEER. The CDR3 contains 14 residues. CDR3 in amino acids: CASSQLVQGTEAFF. The CDR3 DNA reads as TGCGCCAGCAGCCAATTAGTCCAGGGCACTGAAGCTTTCTTT.

The chain uses TRBV7-9 and TRBJ1-1; 8 nucleotides match TRBD1. The CDR3 is 16 residues long. Germline V gives CDR1 SEHNR, CDR2 FQNEAQ (reference sequence). V shed 5 bases and J 2 bases; nucleotides not matched to a gene: 10. The CDR3 protein is CASSVPVDRANTEAFF. The CDR3 DNA reads TGTGCCAGCAGCGTACCAGTGGACAGGGCAAACACTGAAGCTTTCTTT.

The chain is built from TRBV11-2 and TRBJ2-1; 11 positions match TRBD2. The germline V gene encodes CDR1 SGHAT and CDR2 FQNNGV. V was pared by 6 bases and J by 7 bases, with 5 bases of the junction left unmatched. The CDR3 loop spans 14 amino acids. The CDR3 loop is CASSWTSGLNEQFF. In DNA form, the CDR3 reads TGTGCCAGCAGTTGGACTAGCGGGCTGAATGAGCAGTTCTTC.

This chain connects TRBV29-1 to TRBJ1-5; tentatively, D is TRBD1 (6 bases). The germline gives CDR1 SQVTM, CDR2 ANQGSEA. The CDR3 spans 14 residues. V shed 5 bases and J shed 4 bases, with 15 bases lying between them. DNA of the CDR3: TGCAGCGTTAGGGCACAGGGCAGTAATCAGCCCCAGCATTTT. Its translation: CSVRAQGSNQPQHF.

The chain links TRBV9 to TRBJ1-2; D is possibly TRBD1 (5 bases). Trimming shortened V by 3 bases and J by 3 bases, and 9 bases separated the two germline ends. This CDR3 is 13 amino acids long. CDR1 and CDR2 (germline): SGDLS, YYNGEE. The CDR3 coding sequence is TGTGCCAGCAGCGCCCAGGGATACTATGGCTACACCTTC. This codes for CASSAQGYYGYTF. Full variable domain (rest looked up from reference TRBV9 and TRBJ1-2): DSGVTQTPKHLITATGQRVTLRCSPRSGDLSVYWYQQSLDQGLQFLIQYYNGEERAKGNILERFSAQQFPDLHSELNLSSLELGDSALYFCASSAQGYYGYTFGSGTRLTVV.

This sequence joins TRBV20-1 and TRBJ1-2; D is unclear. There are 11 residues in the CDR3. The germline V gene encodes CDR1 DFQATT and CDR2 SNEGSKA (reference sequence). The V end lost 6 bases, the J end lost 3 bases, and 8 bases lay between the germline ends. CDR3 residues: CSAPSDYGYTF. The CDR3 coding sequence is TGCAGTGCCCCGTCGGACTATGGCTACACCTTC.

This sequence joins TRBV30 and TRBJ2-7; no firm D call. The CDR3 spans 12 residues. Germline V CDR1 and CDR2: GTSNPN, SVGIG (reference sequence). Trimming cost V 4 bases and J 0 bases, with 7 bases left between them. The CDR3: CAWTRSSYEQYF. The CDR3 nucleotides are TGTGCCTGGACCAGGTCCTCCTACGAGCAGTACTTC. Full variable domain (outside the CDR3, taken from reference TRBV30 and TRBJ2-7): SQTIHQWPATLVQPVGSPLSLECTVEGTSNPNLYWYRQAAGRGLQLLFYSVGIGQISSEVPQNLSASRPQDRQFILSSKKLLLSDSGFYLCAWTRSSYEQYFGPGTRLTVT.

J is TRBJ2-7 and V is TRBV7-9, with 9 positions matching TRBD1. This CDR3 spans 14 amino acids. Trimming at V came to 5 bases and at J to 9 bases, leaving 11 bases not matched to a gene. Germline V lookup: CDR1 SEHNR, CDR2 FQNEAQ (reference sequence). The CDR3 DNA is TGTGCCAGCAGCGCCGGGACAGGGAGGGTCGCGCAGTACTTC. It translates to CASSAGTGRVAQYF.

The rearrangement links TRBV7-2 to TRBJ2-2, with TRBD1 matching 8 bases. V was pared by 5 bases and J by 1 base, with 6 bases of the junction left unmatched. Germline-derived CDR1 and CDR2 are SGHTA and FQGNSA. The CDR3 loop spans 16 amino acids. The CDR3 DNA reads TGTGCCAGCAGCCCTTGGGGGACAGGGAACACCGGGGAGCTGTTTTTT. Its translation: CASSPWGTGNTGELFF.

The V gene is TRBV11-1, the J gene TRBJ2-1, with 13 positions matching TRBD2. Germline V gene data show CDR1 as SGHAT and CDR2 as FQDESV (reference sequence). V lost 3 bases and J lost 4; bases outside the gene matches: 0. This CDR3 has 15 residues. CDR3 residues: CASSLTSGGYNEQFF. The CDR3 nucleotides read TGTGCCAGCAGCTTGACTAGCGGGGGGTACAATGAGCAGTTCTTC.